A single sample is the source of the 27 T cell receptor beta chains below, sequenced in a study of cytomegalovirus exposure and HLA in healthy donors. PCR primers comprised 60 Vbeta and 13 Jbeta primers. The method was immunoSEQ multiplex PCR; TCRdb's version includes in-frame clones alone and lacks a portion of them. Of more than 150,000 clones listed, around 80% are singletons. The sample taken for sequencing was PBMCs. The receptors originated from a man aged 18 to 29 in good health and CMV-seronegative.

The chain carries TRBV6-1 and TRBJ1-2; 8 nucleotides align to TRBD1. J gave up 2 bases and V 6 bases, and 5 bases lay outside the gene matches. CDR1 is MNHNS, CDR2 SASEGT, per germline. The CDR3 is made up of 14 amino acids. CDR3 DNA sequence: TGTGCCAGCAGCATTACAGGGGGGAACTATGGCTACACCTTC. Its protein is CASSITGGNYGYTF.

This chain connects TRBV30 to TRBJ1-6; D may be TRBD1 (6 bases). V was cut by 2 bases and J by 5 bases, with 7 bases left in between. The CDR3 sequence is 13 residues long. The germline V gene has CDR1 GTSNPN and CDR2 SVGIG (reference sequence). CDR3 residues: CAWSRQDNSPLHF. In nucleotides, the CDR3 is TGTGCCTGGAGTAGACAGGATAATTCACCCCTCCACTTT.

This clone came up a few times. The chain uses TRBV7-9 and TRBJ2-3, with D possibly TRBD1 on 6 matching bases. V lost 5 bases, J lost 2 bases, and 17 bases lay in between. The CDR3 is 16 residues long. The germline V gene encodes CDR1 SEHNR and CDR2 FQNEAQ (reference sequence). This CDR3 reads CASSRWGGGDTDTQYF. The CDR3 coding sequence is TGTGCCAGCAGCCGTTGGGGTGGGGGCGACACAGATACGCAGTATTTT.

The gene calls are TRBV5-6 and TRBJ2-2; tentative D call: TRBD2 (5 bases). This CDR3 contains 16 residues. Trimming cost V 4 bases and J 1 base, with 14 bases left between them. Looked up from germline, CDR1 is SGHDT and CDR2 is YYEEEE. CDR3 loop: CASSGNRELNTGELFF. The CDR3 bases are TGTGCCAGCAGCGGCAACCGGGAATTGAACACCGGGGAGCTGTTTTTT.

A single count supports this clone. The V and J genes are TRBV30 and TRBJ2-1; D possibly corresponds to TRBD1 (5 bases). V dropped 5 bases and J dropped 6 bases, with 11 bases sitting between them. The CDR3 sequence is 12 residues long. Germline CDR1 is GTSNPN and CDR2 is SVGIG (reference sequence). The CDR3 bases are TGTGCCTGGGGCCGACAGCGCAATGAGCAGTTCTTC. Translating gives CAWGRQRNEQFF.

The CDR3 sequence: CASSREGGWGTGELFF. CDR3 coding DNA: TGTGCCAGCAGCCGAGAAGGGGGATGGGGCACCGGGGAGCTGTTTTTT. The chain employs TRBV9 and TRBJ2-2; perhaps TRBD1 as D (6 bases). Trimming cost V 4 bases and J 4 bases, with 17 bases left between them. Germline lookup yields CDR1 SGDLS and CDR2 YYNGEE. CDR3 length: 16 residues.

This clone was recorded once. The rearrangement joins TRBV27 to TRBJ2-7; D remains unclear. The germline gives CDR1 MNHEY, CDR2 SMNVEV (reference sequence). There are 14 residues in the CDR3. V was pared by 2 bases and J by 6 bases, with 14 bases between. CDR3 protein: CASSLPPRSVEQYF. The CDR3 nucleotides read TGTGCCAGCAGTTTACCGCCGAGGTCGGTCGAGCAGTACTTC.

This sequence joins TRBV5-1 and TRBJ2-7; D might be TRBD1 (6 bases). Germline V gene data show CDR1 as SGHRS and CDR2 as YFSETQ. With 3 bases removed from V and 1 base from J, the gap between germline ends came to 11 bases. The CDR3 consists of 14 residues. CDR3 protein: CASSSLGQSYEQYF. The CDR3 DNA follows: TGCGCCAGCAGCTCCCTGGGACAATCCTACGAGCAGTACTTC.

CDR3 coding DNA: TGTGCCAGCAGCGACGGACTAGCGGGAGTCGATGAGCAGTTCTTC. This gives the protein CASSDGLAGVDEQFF. The chain is built from TRBV7-3 and TRBJ2-1, with 13 bases identical to TRBD2. This CDR3 is built from 15 residues. The J segment lost 8 bases and the V segment lost 5 bases, leaving 6 bases of the junction unmatched. Germline values: CDR1 SGHTA, CDR2 FQGTGA.

This clone has only a few counts. The chain is built from TRBV6-5 and TRBJ2-6, with D possibly TRBD2 on 6 matching bases. The CDR3 totals 14 residues. Germline CDR1 MNHEY, CDR2 SVGAGI. The CDR3 reads CAILREAGANVLTF. The CDR3 DNA reads as TGTGCTATTTTAAGGGAGGCTGGGGCCAACGTCCTGACTTTC.

This clone was counted a single time. The chain couples TRBV7-2 to TRBJ2-7; no clear D. The germline gives CDR1 SGHTA, CDR2 FQGNSA. The V and J ends lost 5 bases and 5 bases respectively, with 10 bases between them. The CDR3 loop spans 12 amino acids. The CDR3 coding sequence is TGTGCCAGCAGCCCCGGCAGGCACGAGCAGTACTTC. It is translated as CASSPGRHEQYF.

The chain uses TRBV5-1 and TRBJ2-1; D ambiguous. The CDR3 spans 15 residues. V shed 4 bases and J shed 2 bases, with 13 bases lying between them. Germline CDR1 and CDR2: SGHRS and YFSETQ. The CDR3 sequence: CASSQLRQTYNEQFF. The CDR3 DNA follows: TGCGCCAGCAGCCAACTACGTCAGACCTACAATGAGCAGTTCTTC.

The chain is built from TRBV28 and TRBJ2-5; TRBD1 matches 7 bases. Germline CDR1 is MDHEN and CDR2 is SYDVKM. The CDR3 is 15 amino acids. V gave up 2 bases and J gave up 5 bases; unmatched junction bases: 8. CDR3 region: CASSLRSGTAETQYF. The CDR3 nucleotides are TGTGCCAGCAGTTTAAGGTCCGGGACAGCGGAGACCCAGTACTTC. Full variable domain (missing parts from reference TRBV28 and TRBJ2-5): DVKVTQSSRYLVKRTGEKVFLECVQDMDHENMFWYRQDPGLGLRLIYFSYDVKMKEKGDIPEGYSVSREKKERFSLILESASTNQTSMYLCASSLRSGTAETQYFGPGTRLLVL.

CDR3 bases: TGTGCCAGTAGTATAGACACAGGGGGCAGGCCCCAGCATTTT. Its translation: CASSIDTGGRPQHF. This sequence joins TRBV19 and TRBJ1-5; 9 bases align to TRBD1. The CDR3 is 14 residues long. Germline V gives CDR1 LNHDA, CDR2 SQIVND (reference sequence). V trimming: 0 bases; J trimming: 9 bases; junction bases outside the gene matches: 3.

As to this clone: At one boundary the junction diverges from the germline segment, which might be a read error. The chain combines TRBV6-4 with TRBJ2-1; 8 bases agree with TRBD1. Germline V lookup: CDR1 MRHNA, CDR2 SNTAGT. CDR3 length: 16 residues. The CDR3 loop reads CASSADSGGFYNEQLF. The CDR3 nucleotides read TGTGCCAGCAGTGCAGATTCAGGGGGCTTCTACAATGAGCAGCTCTTC.

The chain joins TRBV6-1 to TRBJ2-5, with D unclear. This CDR3 is built from 14 residues. V was shortened by 2 bases and J by 5 bases, with 12 bases between the two germline ends. The germline V gene encodes CDR1 MNHNS and CDR2 SASEGT. CDR3 sequence reads: CASSEWAAWETQYF. DNA for the CDR3: TGTGCCAGCAGTGAATGGGCAGCTTGGGAGACCCAGTACTTC.

The DNA of the CDR3 is TGTGCCAGCAGCTTAGTAATGGACAGTCAAGAGACCCAGTACTTC. Protein product: CASSLVMDSQETQYF. The V gene is TRBV7-2, the J gene TRBJ2-5; tentatively, D is TRBD1 (6 bases). Germline CDR1 is SGHTA and CDR2 is FQGNSA. V dropped 1 base and J dropped 2 bases, with 11 bases sitting between them. The CDR3 length is 15 residues.

The V call is TRBV2, the J call TRBJ2-1; the D is unclear. This CDR3 region has 11 residues. The ends were cut back, 1 base at V and 10 bases at J, with 5 bases in the middle. Germline values: CDR1 SNHLY, CDR2 FYNNEI. CDR3 sequence reads: CASSEGPEQFF. The CDR3 coding sequence is TGTGCCAGCAGTGAAGGGCCCGAGCAGTTCTTC. The full variable domain, in which reference TRBV2 and TRBJ2-1 provide the parts outside the CDR3, is EPEVTQTPSHQVTQMGQEVILRCVPISNHLYFYWYRQILGQKVEFLVSFYNNEISEKSEIFDDQFSVERPDGSNFTLKIRSTKLEDSAMYFCASSEGPEQFFGPGTRLTVL.

The CDR3 DNA follows: TGCGCCAGCAGCCAAGGGGCTGGGGCTCTGAACGAGCAGTACTTC. Translation: CASSQGAGALNEQYF. The chain joins TRBV4-3 to TRBJ2-7; possible D gene TRBD1, 5 bases. This CDR3 region has 15 residues. Germline V CDR1 and CDR2: LGHNA, YSLEER. The V and J ends lost 1 base and 5 bases respectively, with 15 bases between them.

The V call is TRBV7-9, the J call TRBJ2-3; maybe TRBD2 (6 bases). Deletions cut 5 bases from V and 0 bases from J, with 15 bases between. CDR1 SEHNR and CDR2 FQNEAQ come from the germline V gene (reference sequence). This CDR3 has 16 residues. CDR3 coding DNA: TGTGCCAGCAGCCCCCCGGCGGGACGGAGCACAGATACGCAGTATTTT. Translated: CASSPPAGRSTDTQYF. Filled out from reference TRBV7-9 and TRBJ2-3, the complete variable domain reads DTGVSQNPRHKITKRGQNVTFRCDPISEHNRLYWYRQTLGQGPEFLTYFQNEAQLEKSRLLSDRFSAERPKGSFSTLEIQRTEQGDSAMYLCASSPPAGRSTDTQYFGPGTRLTVL.

As for this clone: Other DNA sequences in the sample encode the same CDR3. The rearrangement links TRBV5-8 to TRBJ1-1; 9 nucleotides agree with TRBD1. V dropped 0 bases and J dropped 4; count of bases not matched to a gene: 1. The CDR3 sequence is 14 residues long. CDR1 and CDR2 (germline): SGHTS, YDEGEE. The CDR3 DNA reads TGTGCCAGCAGCTTGGGACAGGGGGGCACTGAAGCTTTCTTT. This sequence encodes CASSLGQGGTEAFF.

The rearrangement uses TRBV7-2 and TRBJ2-7; weak D call: TRBD2 (5 bases). The CDR3 runs 14 residues. Germline V gives CDR1 SGHTA, CDR2 FQGNSA. Between the trimmed V and J ends, which lost 5 bases and 4 bases, there was a span of 15 bases. In DNA, the CDR3 is TGTGCCAGCAGCGTACTAGTTGGTGGGTACGAGCAGTACTTC. This gives the protein CASSVLVGGYEQYF.

The V gene is TRBV7-9, the J gene TRBJ1-1; D is uncertain. Trimming cost V 8 bases and J 0 bases, with 7 bases left between them. CDR3 length: 12 amino acids. Per germline, CDR1 SEHNR and CDR2 FQNEAQ (reference sequence). The CDR3 sequence: CASVQMNTEAFF. CDR3 coding DNA: TGTGCCAGCGTTCAGATGAACACTGAAGCTTTCTTT.

This clone was seen more than once but under ten times. The rearrangement uses TRBV27 and TRBJ2-7, with TRBD1 matching 9 bases. Germline V lookup: CDR1 MNHEY, CDR2 SMNVEV (reference sequence). The CDR3 is 14 residues long. With V trimmed by 5 bases and J by 4 bases, 6 bases remained unmatched. The CDR3 DNA reads TGTGCCAGCAGTCCCGGGACAGGGTGGTACGAGCAGTACTTC. It translates to CASSPGTGWYEQYF.

In its sample, this clone was seen a few times. The rearrangement uses TRBV2 and TRBJ2-3, with D possibly TRBD1 on 5 matching bases. The V end was cut by 2 bases, the J end by 2 bases, with 11 bases between. This CDR3 has 15 amino acids. Looked up from germline, CDR1 is SNHLY and CDR2 is FYNNEI. This CDR3 reads CASSEWGQNTDTQYF. In DNA form, the CDR3 reads TGTGCCAGCAGTGAATGGGGCCAGAACACAGATACGCAGTATTTT.

The chain has TRBV6-6 and TRBJ1-2; TRBD1 agrees at 7 bases. V dropped 10 bases and J dropped 2; count of bases not matched to a gene: 10. The CDR3 is 14 residues long. Germline loops: CDR1 MNHNY, CDR2 SVGAGI (reference sequence). The CDR3 reads CATLTRQGNYGYTF. The CDR3 DNA reads as TGTGCCACCTTGACCAGACAGGGAAACTATGGCTACACCTTC.

The chain uses TRBV19 and TRBJ2-2, with a weak D call TRBD2 (6 bases). The CDR3 contains 15 residues. CDR1 is LNHDA and CDR2 is SQIVND in the germline V gene (reference sequence). Trimming left V 0 bases short and J 5 bases short, with 10 bases between. CDR3 coding DNA: TGTGCCAGTAGTATAGATCGAGGGAGGACCGGGGAGCTGTTTTTT. Translation gives CASSIDRGRTGELFF.